The 5 T cell receptor beta chains listed next were all sequenced from one sample in a study of blood T cell repertoires in COVID-19 (dated by TCRdb to about 2020). The library relied on the immunoSEQ multiplex PCR assay. The table was pulled from immuneACCESS by TCRdb, which kept in-frame rearrangements only. Such tables lose some clones; where checked, under half of the loss comes from unresolved V genes, and the rest has no known cause. Here the sample has approximately 170,000 clones; roughly 85% occur a single time. Clones ranked in the top ten supply under 4.5% of the sample. The sequenced material came from PBMCs or T cells enriched from blood (not recorded which). Source of these receptors: a woman aged 45-65 years who had recovered from COVID-19.

The CDR3 DNA sequence: TGTGCCAGCCGACAGCCCAATCAGCCCCAGCATTTT. Translation: CASRQPNQPQHF. The gene calls are TRBV28 and TRBJ1-5; TRBD1 might be the D (5 bases). CDR3 length: 12 residues. V was clipped by 8 bases and J by 3 bases, with 8 bases between them. Germline V gene sequence: CDR1 MDHEN, CDR2 SYDVKM.

This clone has just one count. This chain joins TRBV28 and TRBJ2-5; TRBD2 matches at 9 bases. Germline V gene sequence: CDR1 MDHEN, CDR2 SYDVKM. This CDR3 spans 14 amino acids. V shed 3 bases, J shed 7 bases, and the junction held 6 bases outside the gene matches. The CDR3 region has the DNA TGTGCCAGCAGTTTTCCTAGCGGGGAGGGGACCCAGTACTTC. It yields the protein CASSFPSGEGTQYF. Combining the CDR3 with reference TRBV28 and TRBJ2-5 gives the whole variable domain DVKVTQSSRYLVKRTGEKVFLECVQDMDHENMFWYRQDPGLGLRLIYFSYDVKMKEKGDIPEGYSVSREKKERFSLILESASTNQTSMYLCASSFPSGEGTQYFGPGTRLLVL.

The V gene is TRBV20-1, the J gene TRBJ1-2; perhaps TRBD1 as D (5 bases). Germline V lookup: CDR1 DFQATT, CDR2 SNEGSKA (reference sequence). The CDR3 is 9 amino acids. In DNA form, the CDR3 reads TGCAAGCCCGGGGGGGGCTACACCTTC. Residues: CKPGGGYTF.

The chain uses TRBV7-2 and TRBJ2-3; 13 bases are a match to TRBD2. The CDR3 is made up of 18 amino acids. Germline V gives CDR1 SGHTA, CDR2 FQGNSA. V lost 4 bases and J lost 2; bases outside the gene matches: 9. Here the CDR3 reads CASSSGLAGAFLTDTQYF. DNA for the CDR3: TGTGCCAGCAGCTCCGGACTAGCGGGGGCTTTCCTCACAGATACGCAGTATTTT.

This chain uses TRBV7-9 with TRBJ2-3; 8 bases fit TRBD2. Trimming removed 3 bases from V and 0 bases from J; junction bases left unmatched: 5. The germline V gene has CDR1 SEHNR and CDR2 FQNEAQ (reference sequence). The CDR3 is 16 amino acids. The CDR3: CASSFGGVSSTDTQYF. The CDR3 bases are TGTGCCAGCAGCTTCGGGGGGGTTTCTAGCACAGATACGCAGTATTTT.